This T cell receptor (beta chain) was found in a study of T cells in Graves' hyperthyroidism and ophthalmopathy. Study-level findings and limits: Model-based prediction identified ophthalmopathy a median 6.5 months prior to its onset.

The source material, RNA transcripts, was used to amplify TCR beta CDR3 regions. The HTBI primer set served for first-round RT-PCR of the TCR CDR3. Using its own MiXCR run on the multiplex PCR reads, TCRdb lists one record per CDR3 protein. The sample carries over 250,000 distinct CDR3 sequences, under 30% recorded once. Between the trimmed V and J ends, which lost 2 bases and 4 bases, there was a span of 18 bases. In germline, CDR1 is SGHDT, CDR2 YYEEEE. The CDR3 is made up of 16 amino acids. This clonotype was detected ten times or more. What it recognizes is unknown. This receptor was identified in a man between 40 and 49 years old with Graves' hyperthyroidism that later progressed to Graves' ophthalmopathy. Sequencing input: blood. The chain uses TRBV5-6 and TRBJ1-1; possibly TRBD1 for D (6 bases). CDR3 region: CASSFRGATGGTEAFF. CDR3 bases: TGTGCCAGCAGCTTCCGGGGAGCGACAGGAGGCACTGAAGCTTTCTTT.